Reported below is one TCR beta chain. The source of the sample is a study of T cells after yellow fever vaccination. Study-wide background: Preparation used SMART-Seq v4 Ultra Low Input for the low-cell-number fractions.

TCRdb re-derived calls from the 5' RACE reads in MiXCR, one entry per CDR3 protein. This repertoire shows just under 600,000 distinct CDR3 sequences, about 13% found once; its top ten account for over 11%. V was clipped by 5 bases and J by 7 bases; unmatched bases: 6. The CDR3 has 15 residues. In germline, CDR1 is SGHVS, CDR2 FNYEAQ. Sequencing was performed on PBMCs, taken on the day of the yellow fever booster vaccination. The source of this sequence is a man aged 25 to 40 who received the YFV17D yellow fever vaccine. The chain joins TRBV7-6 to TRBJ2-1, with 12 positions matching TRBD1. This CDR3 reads CASSRDRGLGNEQFF. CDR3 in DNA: TGTGCCAGCAGCCGGGACAGGGGGCTTGGTAATGAGCAGTTCTTC.